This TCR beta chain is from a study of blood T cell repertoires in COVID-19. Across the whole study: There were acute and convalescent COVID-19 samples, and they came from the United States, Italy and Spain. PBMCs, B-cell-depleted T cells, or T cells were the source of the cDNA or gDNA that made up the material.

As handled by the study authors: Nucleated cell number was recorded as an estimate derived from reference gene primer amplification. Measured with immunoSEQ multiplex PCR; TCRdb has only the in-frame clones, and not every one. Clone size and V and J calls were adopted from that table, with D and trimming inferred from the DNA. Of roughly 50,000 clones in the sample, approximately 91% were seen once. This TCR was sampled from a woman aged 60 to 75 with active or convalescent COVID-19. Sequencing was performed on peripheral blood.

CDR3 DNA sequence: TGTGCCAGTAGTATCAGGGGGAAGGCGGCTTTCTTT. It yields the protein CASSIRGKAAFF. The gene calls are TRBV19 and TRBJ1-1; TRBD1 matches at 7 bases. CDR3 size: 12 residues. Per the germline V gene, CDR1 is LNHDA and CDR2 is SQIVND (reference sequence). Germline trimming cut 3 bases from V and 11 bases from J; bases unmatched to any gene: 6.